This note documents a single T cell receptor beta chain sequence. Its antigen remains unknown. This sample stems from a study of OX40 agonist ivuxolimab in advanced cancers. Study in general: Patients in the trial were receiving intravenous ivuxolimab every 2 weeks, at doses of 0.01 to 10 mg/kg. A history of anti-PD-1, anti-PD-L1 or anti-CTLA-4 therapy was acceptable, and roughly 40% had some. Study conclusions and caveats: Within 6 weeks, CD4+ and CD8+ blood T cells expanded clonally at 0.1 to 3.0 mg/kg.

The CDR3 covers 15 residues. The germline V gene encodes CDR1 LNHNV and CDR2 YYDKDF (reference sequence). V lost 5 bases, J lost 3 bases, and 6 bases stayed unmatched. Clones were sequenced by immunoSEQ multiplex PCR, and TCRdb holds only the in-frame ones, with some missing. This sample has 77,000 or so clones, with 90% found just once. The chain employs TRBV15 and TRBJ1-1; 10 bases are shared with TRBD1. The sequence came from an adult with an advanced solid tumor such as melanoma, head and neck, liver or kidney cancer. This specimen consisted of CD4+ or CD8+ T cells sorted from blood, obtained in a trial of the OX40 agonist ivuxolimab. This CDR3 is CATSLGDRGDTEAFF. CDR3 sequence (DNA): TGTGCCACCAGCTTGGGGGACAGGGGAGACACTGAAGCTTTCTTT.